The next 21 T cell receptor beta chains were all read from a single sample in a study of blood T cell repertoires in COVID-19. This table comes from immunoSEQ multiplex PCR, and its TCRdb copy is limited to in-frame clones, with some not included. The sample holds some 240,000 clones; approximately 80% are singletons and the top ten take about 8.9%. Sequenced material: peripheral blood. The receptors derive from a man aged 50-59 years with active or convalescent COVID-19.

The chain combines TRBV4-1 with TRBJ2-1, with 7 bases fitting TRBD2. Germline V gene sequence: CDR1 MGHRA, CDR2 YSYEKL. Unmatched junction bases numbered 3, after V lost 2 bases and J lost 2 bases. The CDR3 extends over 15 amino acids. For the CDR3, the DNA is TGCGCCAGCAGCCAATCCCTAGCGGCCTACAATGAGCAGTTCTTC. Translation gives CASSQSLAAYNEQFF.

V is TRBV24-1 and J is TRBJ2-7, with D perhaps TRBD2 (5 bases). V dropped 4 bases and J dropped 9 bases, with 18 bases sitting between them. The CDR3 contains 14 residues. The germline CDR1 and CDR2 sequences are KGHDR and SFDVKD. The DNA for the CDR3 is TGTGCCACCAGTGACCCCCCGGCTACTCGGGGGCAGTACTTC. This translates into CATSDPPATRGQYF.

This clone showed up just once. J is TRBJ1-5 and V is TRBV15; 8 nucleotides align to TRBD1. Germline CDR1 and CDR2: LNHNV and YYDKDF (reference sequence). Germline trimming cut 1 base from V and 0 bases from J; bases unmatched to any gene: 11. The CDR3 extends over 19 amino acids. CDR3 region: CATSRVGAGGLDSNQPQHF. CDR3 nucleotides: TGTGCCACCAGCAGAGTAGGGGCAGGGGGCCTGGATAGCAATCAGCCCCAGCATTTT.

This chain joins TRBV19 and TRBJ2-3, with TRBD1 matching over 7 bases. Looked up from germline, CDR1 is LNHDA and CDR2 is SQIVND (reference sequence). The ends lost 5 bases at V and 2 bases at J; junction bases unmatched: 4. This CDR3 is built from 14 residues. The CDR3 nucleotides read TGTGCCAGTAGTCAGACAGGGAACACAGATACGCAGTATTTT. It encodes CASSQTGNTDTQYF.

V usage is TRBV7-2 and J usage is TRBJ2-3; 13 bases map to TRBD2. In germline, CDR1 is SGHTA, CDR2 FQGNSA. This CDR3 is 15 amino acids long. With 5 bases clipped from V and 6 bases from J, the junction kept 5 bases outside the gene matches. In DNA, the CDR3 is TGTGCCAGCAGCCCTCGACTAGCGGGGGGTGATACGCAGTATTTT. This sequence encodes CASSPRLAGGDTQYF.

This clone was recorded a few times. The V and J genes are TRBV5-1 and TRBJ1-6, with D perhaps TRBD1 (6 bases). V was shortened by 0 bases and J by 6 bases, with 7 bases between the two germline ends. The CDR3 spans 14 residues. Germline values: CDR1 SGHRS, CDR2 YFSETQ. The CDR3 region has the DNA TGCGCCAGCAGCTTGGACAGGGCTAATTCACCCCTCCACTTT. Protein: CASSLDRANSPLHF.

The chain joins TRBV7-8 to TRBJ2-3, with 12 bases aligning to TRBD1. The CDR3 contains 14 residues. V was pared by 8 bases and J by 3 bases, with 3 bases of the junction left unmatched. Germline CDR1 reads SGHVS; CDR2 reads FQNEAQ. CDR3 nucleotides: TGTGCCAGCGGGACAGGGGGCTTGACAGATACGCAGTATTTT. The encoded protein is CASGTGGLTDTQYF.

The chain combines TRBV4-1 with TRBJ1-2; no clear D. Trimming cost V 1 base and J 4 bases, with 10 bases left between them. Per the germline V gene, CDR1 is MGHRA and CDR2 is YSYEKL. The CDR3 length is 14 residues. This CDR3 reads CASSQVNRSYGYTF. The CDR3 DNA sequence: TGCGCCAGCAGCCAAGTGAACCGGTCCTATGGCTACACCTTC.

V and J are TRBV4-1 and TRBJ2-1; maybe TRBD2 (5 bases). This CDR3 region has 13 residues. Germline lookup yields CDR1 MGHRA and CDR2 YSYEKL. The V gene lost 1 base and the J gene lost 12 bases, with 13 bases spanning the gap. The CDR3 coding sequence is TGCGCCAGCAGCCAAGGGGTACGGGAACGGCAGTTCTTC. Protein sequence: CASSQGVRERQFF.

This clone was picked up one time. J is TRBJ2-1 and V is TRBV9; 12 bases map to TRBD2. The CDR3 has 17 amino acids. In germline, CDR1 is SGDLS, CDR2 YYNGEE. The junction had 9 bases not matched to a gene; V was cut back by 4 bases and J by 4 bases. The CDR3 DNA sequence: TGTGCCAGCAGCCCAACTGAGACTAGCGGGGGTTACAATGAGCAGTTCTTC. This codes for CASSPTETSGGYNEQFF.

V gene TRBV7-8 combines with J gene TRBJ1-4, with TRBD1 as a possible D gene (5 bases). Germline V gene sequence: CDR1 SGHVS, CDR2 FQNEAQ. V lost 3 bases to trimming and J lost 5 bases, with 10 bases between them. The CDR3 is made up of 14 amino acids. The CDR3 coding sequence is TGTGCCAGCAGCTTGGGCTCAGGGAATGAAAAACTGTTTTTT. Its protein is CASSLGSGNEKLFF.

This clone was detected only once. The chain uses TRBV7-6 and TRBJ2-7, with D possibly being TRBD1 (6 bases). Germline V lookup: CDR1 SGHVS, CDR2 FNYEAQ. CDR3 length equals 15 residues. V was clipped by 4 bases and J by 0 bases, with 13 bases between them. DNA of the CDR3: TGTGCCAGCAGCTCCCAGGGGTTGGGCTCCTACGAGCAGTACTTC. Amino acid sequence: CASSSQGLGSYEQYF.

The chain combines TRBV2 with TRBJ1-6, with 7 bases matching TRBD1. Germline trimming cut 7 bases from V and 0 bases from J; bases unmatched to any gene: 12. From germline, CDR1 is SNHLY and CDR2 FYNNEI. CDR3 length: 18 amino acids. The CDR3 protein is CASITDRWSGSYNSPLHF. The CDR3 DNA sequence: TGTGCCAGCATTACGGACAGGTGGAGCGGCTCCTATAATTCACCCCTCCACTTT.

This chain uses TRBV24-1 with TRBJ2-1; 9 bases align to TRBD2. CDR3 size: 14 residues. Trimming cost V 8 bases and J 5 bases; bases outside gene matches: 6. CDR1 KGHDR and CDR2 SFDVKD come from the germline V gene. The CDR3 DNA sequence: TGTGCCACCACGCGGGAGGGAGAGAACAATGAGCAGTTCTTC. Its translation: CATTREGENNEQFF.

The chain uses TRBV7-3 and TRBJ2-2; a weak D match, TRBD2 (7 bases). The ends were cut back, 4 bases at V and 0 bases at J, with 9 bases in the middle. Germline V gene sequence: CDR1 SGHTA, CDR2 FQGTGA. The CDR3 has 15 amino acids. The CDR3 nucleotides read TGTGCCAGCAGCTCCGGGGGGCCGAACACCGGGGAGCTGTTTTTT. Translating it yields CASSSGGPNTGELFF.

The chain joins TRBV19 to TRBJ1-3; no clear D. V lost 7 bases to trimming and J lost 0 bases, with 31 bases between them. Germline CDR1 is LNHDA and CDR2 is SQIVND (reference sequence). The CDR3 totals 21 residues. CDR3 protein: CASTTAPKILASKYSGNTIYF. Written as DNA, the CDR3 is TGTGCCAGTACCACAGCCCCTAAAATCCTTGCCTCAAAATACTCTGGAAACACCATATATTTT.

The V gene is TRBV4-1, the J gene TRBJ2-1; TRBD2 agrees at 14 bases. Germline CDR1 MGHRA, CDR2 YSYEKL. With V trimmed by 1 base and J by 3 bases, 8 bases remained unmatched. This CDR3 contains 19 residues. CDR3 region: CASSQARLAGGTVYNEQFF. CDR3 DNA sequence: TGCGCCAGCAGCCAAGCCCGACTAGCGGGGGGGACGGTCTACAATGAGCAGTTCTTC.

This clone was seen just once. The chain uses TRBV10-3 and TRBJ1-2; 9 positions agree with TRBD1. V lost 11 bases and J lost 6; bases outside the gene matches: 4. Germline V gene lookup returns CDR1 ENHRY and CDR2 SYGVKD. CDR3 length equals 11 residues. CDR3 amino acids: CASGTGNGYTF. CDR3 nucleotide sequence: TGTGCCTCCGGGACAGGGAATGGCTACACCTTC.

The CDR3 DNA sequence: TGTGCCAGCAGCCAATTGACACTTGGGAACACTGAAGCTTTCTTT. Its protein is CASSQLTLGNTEAFF. V gene TRBV3-1 (or the pseudogene TRBV3-2) combines with J gene TRBJ1-1; no clear D gene. The germline V gene encodes CDR1 LGHDT and CDR2 YNNKEL (reference sequence). The CDR3 has 15 amino acids. The ends were cut back, 2 bases at V and 1 base at J, with 11 bases in the middle.

V gene TRBV3-1 (or the pseudogene TRBV3-2) combines with J gene TRBJ2-2, with TRBD1 matching over 10 bases. The germline V gene has CDR1 LGHDT and CDR2 YNNKEL (reference sequence). V shed 4 bases and J 4 bases; nucleotides not matched to a gene: 6. This CDR3 comprises 16 residues. The CDR3: CASSLAGTGVTGELFF. CDR3 DNA sequence: TGTGCCAGCAGCCTCGCCGGGACAGGGGTCACCGGGGAGCTGTTTTTT.

This clone was detected once. The J gene is TRBJ2-3, the V gene TRBV21-1; the table's TRBD2 call for D was not verified on the DNA. TRBV21-1 is tagged as a pseudogene. The CDR3 is 16 residues long. The CDR3 loop is CASSKGRSYCFYTQYF. The CDR3 DNA reads as TGTGCCAGCAGCAAAGGGCGTAGCTATTGCTTCTATACGCAGTATTTT.